A single sample gave rise to the 20 T cell receptor beta chains below, sequenced in a study of early T cells in non-severe SARS-CoV-2 infection. Each CDR3 protein gets one entry after TCRdb re-called the 5' RACE reads with MiXCR. Here the sample spans about 35,000 distinct CDR3 sequences, about 5% being singletons. The sequencing input was whole blood. These receptors came from an adult who was a healthcare worker with PCR-confirmed SARS-CoV-2 infection or an uninfected control (not recorded which).

This clonotype was counted many times. V and J are TRBV30 and TRBJ2-5, with unresolved D. V was cut by 2 bases and J by 2 bases, with 9 bases left in between. CDR3 length equals 13 residues. The germline V gene has CDR1 GTSNPN and CDR2 SVGIG (reference sequence). The CDR3 bases are TGTGCCTGGAGTCGGCGAGAACAAGAGACCCAGTACTTC. Translating it yields CAWSRREQETQYF. The variable domain in full, with the rest retrieved from reference TRBV30 and TRBJ2-5, is SQTIHQWPATLVQPVGSPLSLECTVEGTSNPNLYWYRQAAGRGLQLLFYSVGIGQISSEVPQNLSASRPQDRQFILSSKKLLLSDSGFYLCAWSRREQETQYFGPGTRLLVL.

This clonotype was observed many times. The rearrangement joins TRBV13 to TRBJ2-3, with 10 nucleotides matching TRBD1. Germline CDR1 is PRHDT and CDR2 is FYEKMQ (reference sequence). The ends lost 5 bases at V and 4 bases at J; junction bases unmatched: 6. The CDR3 spans 15 residues. The CDR3 spells CASSPGTGVPDTQYF. The CDR3 DNA sequence: TGTGCCAGCAGCCCGGGGACAGGGGTCCCAGATACGCAGTATTTT.

This clonotype was seen many times. The chain joins TRBV21-1 to TRBJ2-1; the table's D gene call, TRBD2, was not cross checked with the DNA. TRBV21-1 is deemed a pseudogene. This CDR3 is built from 14 residues. Here the CDR3 reads CASSAHSGEGEQFF. The CDR3 DNA is TGTGCCAGCAGCGCTCACAGCGGGGAAGGTGAGCAGTTCTTC.

This clonotype was observed many times. This rearrangement joins TRBV20-1 to TRBJ1-2; D call uncertain. With 0 bases removed from V and 6 bases from J, the gap between germline ends came to 11 bases. In germline, CDR1 is DFQATT, CDR2 SNEGSKA (reference sequence). CDR3 length equals 13 residues. This chain's CDR3 is CSARDRRIHGYTF. The CDR3 DNA follows: TGCAGTGCTAGAGATCGCAGGATCCATGGCTACACCTTC.

Ten or more counts support this clonotype. The chain combines TRBV6-1 with TRBJ2-1; D might be TRBD1 (7 bases). The germline V gene encodes CDR1 MNHNS and CDR2 SASEGT. Deletions cut 4 bases from V and 9 bases from J, with 13 bases between. This CDR3 has 13 residues. For the CDR3, the DNA is TGTGCCAGCAGTGTCACGGAGGGGGCTGAGCAGTTCTTC. This gives the protein CASSVTEGAEQFF.

This clonotype was seen at least ten times. The CDR3, as DNA: TGTGCCAGCAGCGCCCTTCACAATGAGCAGTTCTTC. It codes for CASSALHNEQFF. This chain connects TRBV7-8 to TRBJ2-1; D call uncertain. With 5 bases removed from V and 5 bases from J, the gap between germline ends came to 7 bases. CDR3 length: 12 amino acids. Germline assignment: CDR1 SGHVS and CDR2 FQNEAQ.

In this sample, this clonotype turned up many times. The chain joins TRBV28 to TRBJ2-5, with 7 bases lining up with TRBD1. Per the germline V gene, CDR1 is MDHEN and CDR2 is SYDVKM. CDR3 length: 14 amino acids. Trimming took 9 bases from V and 1 from J; bases not matched to a gene: 8. CDR3 protein: CASKEQGSQETQYF. The CDR3 DNA follows: TGTGCCAGTAAGGAACAGGGGAGCCAAGAGACCCAGTACTTC. Based on the CDR3 plus reference TRBV28 and TRBJ2-5, the full variable domain is DVKVTQSSRYLVKRTGEKVFLECVQDMDHENMFWYRQDPGLGLRLIYFSYDVKMKEKGDIPEGYSVSREKKERFSLILESASTNQTSMYLCASKEQGSQETQYFGPGTRLLVL.

This clonotype came up many times. The V and J genes are TRBV7-9 and TRBJ1-5; D gene uncertain. V was trimmed by 0 bases and J by 6 bases, leaving 18 bases between them. Germline V gene data show CDR1 as SEHNR and CDR2 as FQNEAQ (reference sequence). The CDR3 loop spans 17 amino acids. In nucleotides, the CDR3 is TGTGCCAGCAGCTTAGCGCATACAGCGGGAGATAGTCAGCCCCAGCATTTT. This codes for CASSLAHTAGDSQPQHF.

In its sample, this clonotype was seen a few times. The chain has TRBV28 and TRBJ1-1; TRBD1 is a possible D gene (6 bases). Germline V lookup: CDR1 MDHEN, CDR2 SYDVKM. V gave up 8 bases and J gave up 0 bases, with 10 bases separating them. CDR3 length equals 13 residues. The CDR3 DNA sequence: TGTGCCAGCCGGACAGAAATGAACACTGAAGCTTTCTTT. Amino acid sequence: CASRTEMNTEAFF.

This clonotype rates as large. The chain couples TRBV20-1 to TRBJ2-7, with 8 bases aligning to TRBD2. Germline trimming cut 3 bases from V and 3 bases from J; bases unmatched to any gene: 10. The CDR3 length is 15 residues. Germline lookup yields CDR1 DFQATT and CDR2 SNEGSKA (reference sequence). The CDR3 is CSARDWTSLFYEQYF. The CDR3 nucleotides read TGCAGTGCTAGGGACTGGACTAGCTTGTTCTACGAGCAGTACTTC.

This clonotype occurred a few times. The V call is TRBV5-1, the J call TRBJ2-2; D is undetermined. Between the trimmed V and J ends, which lost 4 bases and 6 bases, there was a span of 4 bases. Germline V CDR1 and CDR2: SGHRS, YFSETQ. This CDR3 spans 11 amino acids. In DNA, the CDR3 is TGCGCCAGCAGCCTCCCCGGGGAGCTGTTTTTT. Translated, it gives CASSLPGELFF.

This clonotype came up a few times. CDR3 nucleotide sequence: TGTGCCAGCAGCCCACTAGGCGGGAGGGCCTCCGAAACGCAGTATTTT. As protein: CASSPLGGRASETQYF. V and J are TRBV7-2 and TRBJ2-3; TRBD2 agrees at 9 bases. Germline assignment: CDR1 SGHTA and CDR2 FQGNSA. The CDR3 totals 16 residues. Unmatched junction bases numbered 15, after V lost 5 bases and J lost 9 bases.

The CDR3 coding sequence is TGTGCCAGTTATAAGGGGTTCTCTGGGGCCAACGTCCTGACTTTC. Amino acids: CASYKGFSGANVLTF. The chain carries TRBV12-3 or TRBV12-4 and TRBJ2-6, with D perhaps TRBD1 (5 bases). Trimming shortened V by 9 bases and J by 0 bases, and 12 bases separated the two germline ends. The CDR3 is made up of 15 amino acids.

This clonotype was counted at least ten times. This chain joins TRBV20-1 and TRBJ2-7; weak D call: TRBD2 (5 bases). This CDR3 contains 15 residues. The V and J ends lost 0 bases and 2 bases respectively, with 14 bases between them. The germline gives CDR1 DFQATT, CDR2 SNEGSKA (reference sequence). The CDR3 DNA follows: TGCAGTGCTAGAGATCCGGGGTCTACACCCTACGAGCAGTACTTC. Amino acids: CSARDPGSTPYEQYF.

This clonotype was seen ten or more times. The gene calls are TRBV29-1 and TRBJ2-7; TRBD1 matches at 8 bases. Germline V CDR1 and CDR2: SQVTM, ANQGSEA. The ends lost 2 bases at V and 6 bases at J; junction bases unmatched: 3. The CDR3 runs 12 residues. CDR3 nucleotides: TGCAGCGTTGAACGGCAGGGGGCCGAGCAGTACTTC. Its protein is CSVERQGAEQYF.

This clonotype was counted many times. The chain links TRBV20-1 to TRBJ2-1; possibly TRBD2 for D (6 bases). Germline V gene lookup returns CDR1 DFQATT and CDR2 SNEGSKA (reference sequence). The CDR3 spans 14 residues. Trimming took 3 bases from V and 8 from J, leaving 17 bases between them. Here the CDR3 reads CSASSPRGADEQFF. Written as DNA, the CDR3 is TGCAGTGCTAGTTCCCCCCGCGGGGCCGATGAGCAGTTCTTC.

Points on this clonotype: An end of the junction differs from the germline gene, which may be a read error. The chain joins TRBV7-6 to TRBJ2-6, with D possibly matching TRBD1 (6 bases). The CDR3 is made up of 16 amino acids. Germline V gene lookup returns CDR1 SGHVS and CDR2 FNYEAQ. CDR3 loop: CASTLGGRSGANVLTF. In DNA form, the CDR3 reads TGTGCCAGCACCTTAGGGGGACGCTCTGGGGCCAACGTCCTGACTTTC.

In its sample, this clonotype was seen many times. The chain combines TRBV12-3 or TRBV12-4 with TRBJ2-1; D may match TRBD1 or TRBD2 (5 bases each). V gave up 1 base and J gave up 7 bases, with 14 bases separating them. This CDR3 comprises 15 residues. CDR3 DNA sequence: TGTGCCAGCAGTTTAGACAGGACTGGGCGGAATGAGCAGTTCTTC. Amino acid sequence: CASSLDRTGRNEQFF.

The chain links TRBV25-1 to TRBJ1-2; D call uncertain. CDR3 length equals 11 residues. V was cut by 4 bases and J by 3 bases, with 3 bases left in between. Germline lookup yields CDR1 MGHDK and CDR2 SYGVNS. The CDR3 sequence is CASSAYYGYTF. The CDR3 nucleotides are TGTGCCAGCAGTGCGTACTATGGCTACACCTTC.

This clonotype came up many times. The rearrangement joins TRBV2 to TRBJ1-5; TRBD1 matches 7 bases. J was trimmed by 5 bases and V by 6 bases; bases with no gene match: 7. Germline assignment: CDR1 SNHLY and CDR2 FYNNEI. The CDR3 runs 14 residues. The CDR3 sequence: CASSVTGSDQPQHF. The CDR3 coding sequence is TGTGCCAGCAGCGTGACAGGGTCTGATCAGCCCCAGCATTTT.